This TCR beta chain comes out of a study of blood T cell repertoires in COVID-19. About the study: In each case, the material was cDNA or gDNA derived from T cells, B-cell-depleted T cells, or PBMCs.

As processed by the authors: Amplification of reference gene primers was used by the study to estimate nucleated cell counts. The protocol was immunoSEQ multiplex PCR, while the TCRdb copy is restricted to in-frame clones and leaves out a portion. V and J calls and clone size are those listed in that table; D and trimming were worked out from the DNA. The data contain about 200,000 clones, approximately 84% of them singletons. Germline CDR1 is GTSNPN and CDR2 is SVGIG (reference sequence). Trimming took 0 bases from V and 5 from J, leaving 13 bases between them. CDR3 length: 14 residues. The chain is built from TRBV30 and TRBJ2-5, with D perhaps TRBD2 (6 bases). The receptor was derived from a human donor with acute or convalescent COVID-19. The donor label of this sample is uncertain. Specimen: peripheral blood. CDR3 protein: CAWSVGGPRETQYF. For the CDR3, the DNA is TGTGCCTGGAGTGTCGGGGGACCCAGGGAGACCCAGTACTTC.